The 7 T cell receptor beta chains reported below all come from one sample, sequenced in a study of cytomegalovirus exposure and HLA in healthy donors. Primers for the PCR totalled 60 Vbeta and 13 Jbeta. Profiled with immunoSEQ multiplex PCR; TCRdb holds only in-frame clones, not every one. Of 110,000 or so clones in the sample, 74% were seen once. Specimen: PBMCs. These receptors all stem from a woman in her 40s in good health and CMV-seropositive.

J is TRBJ2-5 and V is TRBV7-6, with D perhaps TRBD2 (5 bases). The length of the CDR3 is 14 residues. From germline, CDR1 is SGHVS and CDR2 FNYEAQ. Trimming left V 6 bases short and J 4 bases short, with 15 bases between. The CDR3 DNA reads TGTGCCAGCAGTTCTTCATTGAGGGCAGAGACCCAGTACTTC. This gives the protein CASSSSLRAETQYF.

The chain recombines TRBV7-3 with TRBJ1-1; D remains unclear. Germline V gene data show CDR1 as SGHTA and CDR2 as FQGTGA. The CDR3 totals 15 residues. Trimming left V 5 bases short and J 2 bases short, with 15 bases between. The CDR3 protein is CASSPIAGTNTEAFF. The CDR3, as DNA: TGTGCCAGCAGCCCCATCGCGGGTACAAACACTGAAGCTTTCTTT.

This clone was seen just once. V is TRBV2 and J is TRBJ2-1, with 15 bases that match TRBD2. The CDR3 has 15 amino acids. J gave up 8 bases and V 6 bases, and 5 bases lay outside the gene matches. Germline V CDR1 and CDR2: SNHLY, FYNNEI. The CDR3 here is CASSGLAGGPYEQFF. Written as DNA, the CDR3 is TGTGCCAGCAGCGGACTAGCGGGAGGGCCCTATGAGCAGTTCTTC.

This rearrangement joins TRBV14 to TRBJ2-7, with TRBD1 matching over 8 bases. CDR1 is SGHDN and CDR2 is FVKESK in the germline V gene. V shed 6 bases, J shed 2 bases, and the junction held 9 bases outside the gene matches. This CDR3 contains 15 residues. As DNA, the CDR3 is TGTGCCAGCAGACTCCGGGCAGGGGGCCCCTACGAGCAGTACTTC. Protein product: CASRLRAGGPYEQYF.

The chain carries TRBV5-6 and TRBJ1-1, with D perhaps TRBD1 (6 bases). The CDR3 is 16 residues long. In germline, CDR1 is SGHDT, CDR2 YYEEEE. The V gene lost 4 bases and the J gene lost 0 bases, with 16 bases spanning the gap. CDR3 amino acids: CASSPGGGQLNTEAFF. As DNA, the CDR3 is TGTGCCAGCAGCCCCGGGGGGGGGCAGTTGAACACTGAAGCTTTCTTT.

The chain links TRBV7-2 to TRBJ2-7; no reliable D call. Germline-derived CDR1 and CDR2 are SGHTA and FQGNSA. CDR3 length: 14 amino acids. Trimming cost V 3 bases and J 1 base, with 10 bases left between them. The CDR3: CASSFSRRSYEQYF. As DNA, the CDR3 is TGTGCCAGCAGCTTTTCGAGGCGGTCCTACGAGCAGTACTTC.

V is TRBV28 and J is TRBJ2-7; 7 bases are shared with TRBD2. Germline loops: CDR1 MDHEN, CDR2 SYDVKM. This CDR3 is 12 amino acids long. The chain's CDR3 is CTTGRGINEQYF. In DNA, the CDR3 is TGTACCACGGGGCGGGGGATCAACGAGCAGTACTTC.